The clone carrying this T cell receptor (beta chain) was detected only a few times. As to time point: after dendritic cell vaccination, including at tumor progression/relapse. Only patients with spare fresh-frozen tumor and over two years of follow-up were included. These data are taken from a study of glioma-infiltrating T cells after dendritic cell vaccination. Profiled with immunoSEQ multiplex PCR; TCRdb holds only in-frame clones, not every one. Of 55,000 to 75,000 clones in the sample, about four fifths were seen once. This CDR3 is built from 13 residues. V shed 5 bases and J 5 bases; nucleotides not matched to a gene: 3. The germline gives CDR1 WNHNN, CDR2 SYGVQD (reference sequence).

This sequence was found in a human donor with glioblastoma. The chain has TRBV10-1 and TRBJ1-5; 7 nucleotides agree with TRBD1. The sequencing here drew on blood, taken after dendritic cell vaccination. This CDR3 is CASSRQGDQPQHF. DNA for the CDR3: TGCGCCAGCAGTAGACAGGGCGATCAGCCCCAGCATTTT.